This TCR beta chain was found in a study of beta chain features in type 1 diabetes. Study-wide results and limits: Equally in patients and controls, PCR might preferentially amplify shorter templates. Type 1 diabetes patients showed a moderate but significant shortening of TCRB CDR3s in all four CD4+ subsets. Insertion counts at VDJ junctions were lower in type 1 diabetes patients, who also showed more deletions there.

The isolated RNA, all of it, was reverse transcribed, so expressed TCRB transcripts were what got sequenced. The assay was immunoSEQ multiplex PCR, and TCRdb's table has in-frame clones only and misses some. Of more than 300,000 clones listed, around 9.6% are singletons. CD4+ naive, central memory, regulatory and stem cell-like memory subsets were isolated by sorting on CD45RO/CCR7/CD25/CD127/CD95/CD27. Sorted populations all had greater than 95% purity. This CDR3 is built from 17 residues. In germline, CDR1 is MDHEN, CDR2 SYDVKM. V was clipped by 6 bases and J by 7 bases; unmatched bases: 17. The sample holds a few counts of this clone. Its antigen is not known.

The sample consisted of central memory CD4+ T cells from blood. The receptor's source is a man aged 30 to 39 with type 1 diabetes. V gene TRBV28 combines with J gene TRBJ1-2; 10 nucleotides agree with TRBD1. The DNA of the CDR3 is TGTGCCAGCAGACTACCGGGACAGGGGTCCGGGGTAGGTGGCTACACCTTC. This encodes CASRLPGQGSGVGGYTF.